By sample share, the clone carrying this T cell receptor beta chain is medium-sized. Other DNA sequences in the sample encode the same CDR3. This sample was included in a study of OX40 agonist ivuxolimab in advanced cancers. V was shortened by 1 base and J by 7 bases, with 5 bases between the two germline ends. Germline CDR1 SEHNR, CDR2 FQNEAQ (reference sequence). This CDR3 comprises 12 residues. Sequencing was performed with immunoSEQ multiplex PCR; in TCRdb, only in-frame clones are kept and a portion is missing. The sample consists of about 14,000 clones, more than 70% of them appearing once. This clonotype was obtained from an adult with an advanced solid tumor such as melanoma, head and neck, liver or kidney cancer. The sample here was CD4+ or CD8+ T cells sorted from blood, taken in a trial of the OX40 agonist ivuxolimab. The chain couples TRBV7-9 to TRBJ1-5; D unclear. The CDR3 DNA follows: TGTGCCAGCAGCTTAGGTACCCAGCCCCAGCATTTT. Its translation is CASSLGTQPQHF.